The 24 T cell receptor beta chains below come from one sample, sequenced in a study of blood T cell repertoires in COVID-19. Clones were read by immunoSEQ multiplex PCR, and TCRdb kept only the in-frame ones, dropping some. Found here are hundreds of thousands of clones, 75% to 85% of them singletons; the top ten hold 6.5% to 8.5%. The sequenced sample consisted of peripheral blood. The receptors come from a woman over 75 with COVID-19, enrolled during active disease.

The gene calls are TRBV11-2 and TRBJ2-1; the match to TRBD2 covers 10 bases. V shed 2 bases, J shed 6 bases, and the junction held 13 bases outside the gene matches. This CDR3 is built from 18 residues. Germline V gives CDR1 SGHAT, CDR2 FQNNGV. CDR3 nucleotide sequence: TGTGCCAGCAGCTTAAGGAGAGGACTAGCGGTCTCGGGCAATGAGCAGTTCTTC. The encoded protein is CASSLRRGLAVSGNEQFF.

The chain employs TRBV18 and TRBJ1-5; the D is unclear. Per the germline V gene, CDR1 is KGHSH and CDR2 is LQKENI. The CDR3 consists of 14 residues. Trimming took off 2 bases at V and 2 bases at J, with 7 bases between the two ends. The CDR3 loop reads CASSPTQGNQPQHF. For the CDR3, the DNA is TGTGCCAGCTCACCAACCCAGGGCAATCAGCCCCAGCATTTT.

This clone was counted a few times. This chain uses TRBV7-9 with TRBJ1-1, with D possibly TRBD1 on 5 matching bases. This CDR3 spans 14 amino acids. V lost 5 bases and J lost 5, with 15 bases in between. Germline values: CDR1 SEHNR, CDR2 FQNEAQ (reference sequence). The CDR3 protein is CASSPQVPGTEAFF. For the CDR3, the DNA is TGTGCCAGCAGCCCACAGGTGCCAGGGACTGAAGCTTTCTTT.

The chain carries TRBV4-1 and TRBJ2-5; D may be TRBD1 (5 bases). The CDR3 sequence is 14 residues long. Germline V gene sequence: CDR1 MGHRA, CDR2 YSYEKL. V lost 0 bases to trimming and J lost 5 bases, with 10 bases between them. The CDR3 spells CASSQDAGLETQYF. The CDR3 nucleotides read TGCGCCAGCAGCCAAGACGCAGGGCTCGAGACCCAGTACTTC.

This chain uses TRBV3-1 (or the pseudogene TRBV3-2) with TRBJ2-3; a weak D match, TRBD2 (5 bases). The V gene lost 4 bases and the J gene lost 4 bases, with 9 bases spanning the gap. The CDR3 length is 13 residues. Germline-derived CDR1 and CDR2 are LGHDT and YNNKEL (reference sequence). The CDR3 sequence is CASSPTGADTQYF. For the CDR3, the DNA is TGTGCCAGCAGCCCAACCGGGGCAGATACGCAGTATTTT.

The J gene is TRBJ2-2, the V gene TRBV6-2 or TRBV6-3; tentatively, D is TRBD1 (5 bases). This CDR3 spans 16 amino acids. The V gene lost 6 bases and the J gene lost 4 bases, with 18 bases spanning the gap. CDR1 and CDR2 (germline): MNHEY, SVGEGT. The CDR3 bases are TGTGCCAGCAGCCGGGTGGGGCTTAGGAGCACCGGGGAGCTGTTTTTT. This gives the protein CASSRVGLRSTGELFF.

The chain is built from TRBV5-4 and TRBJ1-1; D ambiguous. Trimming removed 4 bases from V and 0 bases from J, with 7 bases in between. The CDR3 covers 13 residues. Germline V gene sequence: CDR1 SGHNT, CDR2 YYREEE (reference sequence). The CDR3 DNA reads TGTGCCAGCAGCCCAGACATGAACACTGAAGCTTTCTTT. Its protein product is CASSPDMNTEAFF.

This clone was counted a few times. The chain uses TRBV7-2 and TRBJ1-2; D perhaps matches TRBD1 (6 bases). The CDR3 has 18 amino acids. From germline, CDR1 is SGHTA and CDR2 FQGNSA. V was trimmed by 4 bases and J by 4 bases, leaving 25 bases between them. In DNA, the CDR3 is TGTGCCAGCAGCTCCCCTCCCGGGACACAGCCCGGGATCTATGGCTACACCTTC. Protein: CASSSPPGTQPGIYGYTF.

This rearrangement joins TRBV24-1 to TRBJ2-2, with a tentative D call TRBD2 (5 bases). This CDR3 contains 15 residues. CDR1 KGHDR and CDR2 SFDVKD come from the germline V gene. V lost 3 bases to trimming and J lost 3 bases, with 10 bases between them. CDR3 protein: CATSDLTGDTGELFF. DNA for the CDR3: TGTGCCACCAGTGATCTTACCGGGGACACCGGGGAGCTGTTTTTT.

The chain combines TRBV7-9 with TRBJ2-1, with 11 positions matching TRBD2. CDR3 length: 15 residues. The V gene's germline CDR1 is SEHNR and CDR2 FQNEAQ (reference sequence). The V segment lost 2 bases and the J segment 4 bases; nucleotides outside the gene matches: 1. The CDR3 sequence is CASSLLAGGYNEQFF. The CDR3 DNA follows: TGTGCCAGCAGCTTACTAGCGGGAGGTTACAATGAGCAGTTCTTC. The full variable domain, in which reference TRBV7-9 and TRBJ2-1 provide the parts outside the CDR3, is DTGVSQNPRHKITKRGQNVTFRCDPISEHNRLYWYRQTLGQGPEFLTYFQNEAQLEKSRLLSDRFSAERPKGSFSTLEIQRTEQGDSAMYLCASSLLAGGYNEQFFGPGTRLTVL.

The chain joins TRBV28 to TRBJ2-7, with a possible D match to TRBD1 (5 bases). Trimming left V 7 bases short and J 3 bases short, with 16 bases between. The CDR3 is made up of 14 amino acids. Germline lookup yields CDR1 MDHEN and CDR2 SYDVKM. The CDR3 spells CASTSLQGYYEQYF. Written as DNA, the CDR3 is TGTGCCAGCACCTCACTGCAGGGATACTACGAGCAGTACTTC. The full variable domain, with the rest looked up from reference TRBV28 and TRBJ2-7, is DVKVTQSSRYLVKRTGEKVFLECVQDMDHENMFWYRQDPGLGLRLIYFSYDVKMKEKGDIPEGYSVSREKKERFSLILESASTNQTSMYLCASTSLQGYYEQYFGPGTRLTVT.

The V gene is TRBV21-1, the J gene TRBJ2-7; the D segment call TRBD1 is taken from the table without a DNA check. TRBV21-1 constitutes a pseudogene. The CDR3 length is 18 residues. For the CDR3, the DNA is TGTGCCAGCAGGAACCCGAGGGGGCGCCTTCCGAGCTCCTACGAGCAGTACTTC. Translation gives CASRNPRGRLPSSYEQYF.

This clone has a single count. The V call is TRBV28, the J call TRBJ2-7; D is perhaps TRBD1 (7 bases). V lost 5 bases to trimming and J lost 3 bases, with 17 bases between them. CDR1 and CDR2 (germline): MDHEN, SYDVKM. The length of the CDR3 is 15 residues. The CDR3 sequence: CASSPAGTAIYEQYF. The CDR3 coding sequence is TGTGCCAGCAGTCCCGCGGGGACAGCCATCTACGAGCAGTACTTC. Based on the CDR3 plus reference TRBV28 and TRBJ2-7, the full variable domain is DVKVTQSSRYLVKRTGEKVFLECVQDMDHENMFWYRQDPGLGLRLIYFSYDVKMKEKGDIPEGYSVSREKKERFSLILESASTNQTSMYLCASSPAGTAIYEQYFGPGTRLTVT.

The chain links TRBV7-2 to TRBJ1-5, with 7 nucleotides matching TRBD1. The CDR3 is made up of 15 amino acids. The V segment lost 0 bases and the J segment 3 bases; nucleotides outside the gene matches: 2. Germline CDR1 is SGHTA and CDR2 is FQGNSA. The CDR3, as DNA: TGTGCCAGCAGCTTAGCGGGACAGATCAATCAGCCCCAGCATTTT. It yields the protein CASSLAGQINQPQHF.

In its sample, this clone was seen a few times. This chain uses TRBV2 with TRBJ2-7, with a tentative D call TRBD2 (5 bases). This CDR3 is 13 amino acids long. Per germline, CDR1 SNHLY and CDR2 FYNNEI. Trimming left V 4 bases short and J 3 bases short, with 10 bases between. The CDR3 nucleotides are TGTGCCAGCAGTGGAGAGGGTCACTACGAGCAGTACTTC. Translation gives CASSGEGHYEQYF.

The genes are TRBV5-4 and TRBJ1-5, with 8 nucleotides matching TRBD1. J lost 9 bases, V lost 4 bases, and 9 bases had no gene match. The germline V gene encodes CDR1 SGHNT and CDR2 YYREEE (reference sequence). This CDR3 has 14 amino acids. The CDR3 sequence is CASSMDRAFVPQHF. The CDR3 region has the DNA TGTGCCAGCAGCATGGACAGGGCCTTCGTGCCCCAGCATTTT.

The rearrangement links TRBV15 to TRBJ2-7; 7 bases map to TRBD2. Germline-derived CDR1 and CDR2 are LNHNV and YYDKDF (reference sequence). The CDR3 length is 15 residues. J lost 9 bases, V lost 0 bases, and 11 bases had no gene match. The CDR3 loop is CATSRDPGLSYRQYF. In DNA, the CDR3 is TGTGCCACCAGCAGAGATCCGGGACTATCATATCGGCAGTACTTC.

The gene calls are TRBV11-2 and TRBJ2-1, with 8 bases lining up with TRBD1. Unmatched junction bases numbered 10, after V lost 8 bases and J lost 7 bases. This CDR3 is built from 14 residues. The germline CDR1 and CDR2 sequences are SGHAT and FQNNGV. This CDR3 reads CASSTFGQGNEQFF. The CDR3 coding sequence is TGTGCCAGCTCAACCTTTGGACAGGGAAATGAGCAGTTCTTC.

The rearrangement joins TRBV30 to TRBJ1-1; no definite D call. The CDR3 loop spans 14 amino acids. The germline V gene has CDR1 GTSNPN and CDR2 SVGIG (reference sequence). Trimming removed 8 bases at V and 4 bases at J, with 20 bases between. CDR3 nucleotides: TGTGCCCGAAGAAACACCCTAGGGAGCACTGAAGCTTTCTTT. It encodes CARRNTLGSTEAFF.

The V call is TRBV19, the J call TRBJ1-1; 9 positions agree with TRBD1. Germline-derived CDR1 and CDR2 are LNHDA and SQIVND (reference sequence). This CDR3 has 15 residues. With 5 bases clipped from V and 6 bases from J, the junction kept 10 bases outside the gene matches. CDR3 amino acids: CASSVLGQGVAEAFF. The CDR3 DNA reads as TGTGCCAGTAGTGTATTGGGACAGGGAGTGGCTGAAGCTTTCTTT.

The chain employs TRBV20-1 and TRBJ2-5; unclear D gene. The V gene's germline CDR1 is DFQATT and CDR2 SNEGSKA (reference sequence). Trimming took 7 bases from V and 2 from J, leaving 8 bases between them. The CDR3 is 11 amino acids. CDR3 region: CSVGFQETQYF. CDR3 DNA sequence: TGCAGTGTGGGCTTTCAAGAGACCCAGTACTTC.

This clone has a single count. The chain recombines TRBV7-9 with TRBJ2-2; no definite D call. CDR3 length: 14 residues. Germline V CDR1 and CDR2: SEHNR, FQNEAQ (reference sequence). With 7 bases removed from V and 2 bases from J, the gap between germline ends came to 11 bases. The CDR3 loop is CASKLLINTGELFF. DNA for the CDR3: TGTGCCAGCAAGCTCCTGATAAACACCGGGGAGCTGTTTTTT.

The chain employs TRBV10-1 and TRBJ2-7, with 7 bases fitting TRBD1. Germline CDR1 is WNHNN and CDR2 is SYGVQD (reference sequence). The trim removed 10 bases at V and 0 bases at J, leaving 3 bases unmatched. The CDR3 has 12 residues. The CDR3 region is CAIRTGSYEQYF. The CDR3 nucleotides are TGCGCCATCAGGACAGGCTCCTACGAGCAGTACTTC.

V gene TRBV19 combines with J gene TRBJ1-1, with D tentatively TRBD1 (6 bases). With 3 bases removed from V and 1 base from J, the gap between germline ends came to 12 bases. From germline, CDR1 is LNHDA and CDR2 SQIVND (reference sequence). CDR3 length: 15 amino acids. The CDR3 loop is CASSIIQGKNTEAFF. The CDR3 region has the DNA TGTGCCAGTAGTATCATCCAGGGGAAGAACACTGAAGCTTTCTTT.